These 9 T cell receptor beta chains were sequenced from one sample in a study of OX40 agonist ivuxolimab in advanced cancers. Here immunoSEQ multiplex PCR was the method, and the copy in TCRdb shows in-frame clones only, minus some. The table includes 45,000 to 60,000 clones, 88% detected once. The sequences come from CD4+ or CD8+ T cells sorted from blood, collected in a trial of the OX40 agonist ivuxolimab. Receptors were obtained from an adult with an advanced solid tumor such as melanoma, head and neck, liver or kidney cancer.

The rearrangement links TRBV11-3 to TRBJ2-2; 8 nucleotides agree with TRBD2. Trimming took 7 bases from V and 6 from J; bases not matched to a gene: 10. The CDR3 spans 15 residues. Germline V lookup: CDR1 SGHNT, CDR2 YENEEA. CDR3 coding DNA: TGTGCCAGCACCCCGGGAGGGGGGGATTCCGGGGAGCTGTTTTTT. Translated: CASTPGGGDSGELFF.

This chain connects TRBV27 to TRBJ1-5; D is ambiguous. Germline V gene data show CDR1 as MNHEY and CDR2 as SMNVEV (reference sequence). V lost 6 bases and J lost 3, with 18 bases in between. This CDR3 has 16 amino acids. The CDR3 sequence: CASRDLRGSYNQPQHF. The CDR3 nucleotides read TGTGCCAGCAGAGACCTACGAGGGAGCTACAATCAGCCCCAGCATTTT.

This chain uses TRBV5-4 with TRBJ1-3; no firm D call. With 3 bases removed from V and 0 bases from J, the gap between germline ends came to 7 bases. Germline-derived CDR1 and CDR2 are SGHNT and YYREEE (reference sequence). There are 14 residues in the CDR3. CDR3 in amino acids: CASSSTYSGNTIYF. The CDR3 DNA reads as TGTGCCAGCAGCTCGACCTACTCTGGAAACACCATATATTTT.

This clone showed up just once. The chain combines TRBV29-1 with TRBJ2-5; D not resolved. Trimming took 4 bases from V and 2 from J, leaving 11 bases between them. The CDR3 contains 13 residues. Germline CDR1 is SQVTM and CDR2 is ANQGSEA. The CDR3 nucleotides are TGCAGCGTTGGGCTGACTTTTCAAGAGACCCAGTACTTC. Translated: CSVGLTFQETQYF.

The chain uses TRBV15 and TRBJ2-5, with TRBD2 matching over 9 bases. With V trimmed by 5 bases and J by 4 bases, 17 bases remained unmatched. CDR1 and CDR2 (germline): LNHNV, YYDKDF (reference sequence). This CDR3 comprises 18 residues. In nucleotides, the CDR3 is TGTGCCACCAGCCCCGGGACAGTGACTAGCGGTACTGGAGAGACCCAGTACTTC. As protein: CATSPGTVTSGTGETQYF.

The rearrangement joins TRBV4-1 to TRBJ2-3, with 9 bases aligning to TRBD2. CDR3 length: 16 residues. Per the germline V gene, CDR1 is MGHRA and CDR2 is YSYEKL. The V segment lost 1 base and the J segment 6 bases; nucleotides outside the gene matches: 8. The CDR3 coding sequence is TGCGCCAGCAGCCAAGCCAGCGGGAGGTTTATTGATACGCAGTATTTT. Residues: CASSQASGRFIDTQYF.

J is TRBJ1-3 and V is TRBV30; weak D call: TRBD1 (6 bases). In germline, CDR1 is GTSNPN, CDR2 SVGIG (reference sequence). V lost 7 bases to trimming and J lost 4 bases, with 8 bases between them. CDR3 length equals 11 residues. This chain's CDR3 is CASGQGNTIYF. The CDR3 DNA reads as TGTGCCTCCGGACAGGGAAACACCATATATTTT.

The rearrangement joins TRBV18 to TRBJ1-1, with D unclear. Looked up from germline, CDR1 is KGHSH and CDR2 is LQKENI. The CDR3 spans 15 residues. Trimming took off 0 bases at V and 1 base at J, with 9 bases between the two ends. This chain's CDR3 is CASSPPVGWNTEAFF. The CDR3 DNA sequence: TGTGCCAGCTCACCACCGGTTGGGTGGAACACTGAAGCTTTCTTT.

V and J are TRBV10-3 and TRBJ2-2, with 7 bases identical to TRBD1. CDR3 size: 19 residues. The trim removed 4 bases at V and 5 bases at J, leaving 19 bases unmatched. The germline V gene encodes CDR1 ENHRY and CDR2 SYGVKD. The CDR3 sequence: CAISVTGTDDWVVTGELFF. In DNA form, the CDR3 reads TGTGCCATCAGTGTAACCGGGACAGACGATTGGGTTGTAACCGGGGAGCTGTTTTTT.